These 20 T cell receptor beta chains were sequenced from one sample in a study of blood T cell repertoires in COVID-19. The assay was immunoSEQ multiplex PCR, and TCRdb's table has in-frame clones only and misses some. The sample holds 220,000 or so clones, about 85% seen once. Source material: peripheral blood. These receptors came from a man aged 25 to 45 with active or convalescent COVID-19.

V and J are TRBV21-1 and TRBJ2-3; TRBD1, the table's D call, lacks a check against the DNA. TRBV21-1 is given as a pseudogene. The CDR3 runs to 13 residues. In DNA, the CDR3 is TGTGCCAGCAGGGACAGAAAGGCGGGTACGCAGTATTTT. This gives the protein CASRDRKAGTQYF.

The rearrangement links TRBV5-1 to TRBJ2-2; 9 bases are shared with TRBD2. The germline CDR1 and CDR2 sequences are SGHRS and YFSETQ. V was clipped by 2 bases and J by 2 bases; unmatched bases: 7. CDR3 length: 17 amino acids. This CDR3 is CASSLPLAGVNTGELFF. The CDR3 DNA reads TGCGCCAGCAGCTTACCTTTAGCGGGGGTAAACACCGGGGAGCTGTTTTTT.

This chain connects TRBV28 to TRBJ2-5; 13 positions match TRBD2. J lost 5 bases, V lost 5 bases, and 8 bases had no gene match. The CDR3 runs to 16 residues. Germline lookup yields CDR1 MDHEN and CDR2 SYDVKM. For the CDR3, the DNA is TGTGCCAGCAGTGGGGGCGGACTAGCGGGGGTTGAGACCCAGTACTTC. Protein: CASSGGGLAGVETQYF.

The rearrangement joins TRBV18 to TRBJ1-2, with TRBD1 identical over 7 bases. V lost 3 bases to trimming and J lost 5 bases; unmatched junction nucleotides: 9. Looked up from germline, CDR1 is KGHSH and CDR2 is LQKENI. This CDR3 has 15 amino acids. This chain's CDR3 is CASSPNRGDLYGYTF. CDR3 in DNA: TGTGCCAGCTCACCGAACAGGGGAGACCTTTATGGCTACACCTTC.

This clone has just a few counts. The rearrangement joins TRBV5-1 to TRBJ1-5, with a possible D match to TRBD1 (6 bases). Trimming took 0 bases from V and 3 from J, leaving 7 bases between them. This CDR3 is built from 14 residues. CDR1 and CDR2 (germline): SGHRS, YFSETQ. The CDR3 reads CASSLEGVNQPQHF. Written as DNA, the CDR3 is TGCGCCAGCAGCTTGGAGGGGGTCAATCAGCCCCAGCATTTT. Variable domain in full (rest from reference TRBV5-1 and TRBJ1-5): KAGVTQTPRYLIKTRGQQVTLSCSPISGHRSVSWYQQTPGQGLQFLFEYFSETQRNKGNFPGRFSGRQFSNSRSEMNVSTLELGDSALYLCASSLEGVNQPQHFGDGTRLSIL.

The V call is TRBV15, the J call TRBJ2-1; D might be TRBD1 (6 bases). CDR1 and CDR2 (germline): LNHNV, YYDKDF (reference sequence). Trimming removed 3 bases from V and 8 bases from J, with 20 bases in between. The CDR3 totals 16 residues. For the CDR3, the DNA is TGTGCCACCAGCAGCAAAGGGGGAACTAAGGCCTATGAGCAGTTCTTC. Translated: CATSSKGGTKAYEQFF.

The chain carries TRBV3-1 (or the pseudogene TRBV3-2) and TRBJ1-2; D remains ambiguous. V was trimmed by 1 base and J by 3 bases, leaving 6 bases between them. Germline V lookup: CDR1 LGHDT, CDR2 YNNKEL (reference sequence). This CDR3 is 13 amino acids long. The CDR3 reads CASSQVEHYGYTF. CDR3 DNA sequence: TGTGCCAGCAGCCAAGTTGAGCACTATGGCTACACCTTC.

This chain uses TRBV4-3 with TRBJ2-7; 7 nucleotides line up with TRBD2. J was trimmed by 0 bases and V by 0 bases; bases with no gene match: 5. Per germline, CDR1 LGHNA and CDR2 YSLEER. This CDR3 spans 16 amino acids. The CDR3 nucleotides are TGCGCCAGCAGCCAAGAGGGGGGGGGAATCTCCTACGAGCAGTACTTC. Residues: CASSQEGGGISYEQYF.

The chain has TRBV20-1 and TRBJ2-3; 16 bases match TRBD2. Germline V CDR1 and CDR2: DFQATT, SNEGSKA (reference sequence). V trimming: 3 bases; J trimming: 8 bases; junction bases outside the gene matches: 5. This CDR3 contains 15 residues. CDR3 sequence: CSASGTSGGDGTQYF. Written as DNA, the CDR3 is TGCAGTGCTAGTGGGACTAGCGGGGGGGATGGTACGCAGTATTTT.

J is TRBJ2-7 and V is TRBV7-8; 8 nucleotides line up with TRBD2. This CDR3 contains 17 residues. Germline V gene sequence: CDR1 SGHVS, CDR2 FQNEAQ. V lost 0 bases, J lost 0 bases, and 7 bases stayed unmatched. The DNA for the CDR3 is TGTGCCAGCAGCTTAGCGACCAGCGGGGGAAGCTCCTACGAGCAGTACTTC. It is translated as CASSLATSGGSSYEQYF.

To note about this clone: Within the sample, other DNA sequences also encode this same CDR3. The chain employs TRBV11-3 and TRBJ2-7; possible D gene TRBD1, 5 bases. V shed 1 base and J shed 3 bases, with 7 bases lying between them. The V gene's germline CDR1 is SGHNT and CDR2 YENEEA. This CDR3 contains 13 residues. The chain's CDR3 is CASSLGRGYEQYF. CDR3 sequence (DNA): TGTGCCAGCAGCTTAGGAAGGGGCTACGAGCAGTACTTC.

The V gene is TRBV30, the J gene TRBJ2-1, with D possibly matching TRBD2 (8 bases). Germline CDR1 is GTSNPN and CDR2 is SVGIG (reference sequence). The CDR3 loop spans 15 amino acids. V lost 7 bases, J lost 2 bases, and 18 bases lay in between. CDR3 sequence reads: CASGGKGAAYNEQFF. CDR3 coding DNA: TGTGCCTCGGGGGGGAAGGGGGCTGCCTACAATGAGCAGTTCTTC.

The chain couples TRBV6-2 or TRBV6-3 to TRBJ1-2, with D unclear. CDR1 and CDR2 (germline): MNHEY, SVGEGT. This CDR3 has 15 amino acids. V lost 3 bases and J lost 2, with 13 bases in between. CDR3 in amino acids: CASSYFSGINYGYTF. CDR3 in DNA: TGTGCCAGCAGTTATTTTTCGGGGATCAACTATGGCTACACCTTC.

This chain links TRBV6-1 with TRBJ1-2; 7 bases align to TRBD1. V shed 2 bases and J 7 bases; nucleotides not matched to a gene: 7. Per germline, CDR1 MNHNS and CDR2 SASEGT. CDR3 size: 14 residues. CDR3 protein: CASSETTGVRGYTF. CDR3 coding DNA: TGTGCCAGCAGTGAAACTACAGGGGTACGTGGCTACACCTTC.

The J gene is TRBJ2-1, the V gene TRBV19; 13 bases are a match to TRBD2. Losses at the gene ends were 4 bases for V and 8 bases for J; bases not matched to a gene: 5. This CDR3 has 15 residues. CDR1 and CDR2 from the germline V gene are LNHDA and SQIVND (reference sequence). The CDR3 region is CASSTSTSGGYEQFF. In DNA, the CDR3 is TGTGCCAGTAGTACTTCGACTAGCGGGGGGTATGAGCAGTTCTTC.

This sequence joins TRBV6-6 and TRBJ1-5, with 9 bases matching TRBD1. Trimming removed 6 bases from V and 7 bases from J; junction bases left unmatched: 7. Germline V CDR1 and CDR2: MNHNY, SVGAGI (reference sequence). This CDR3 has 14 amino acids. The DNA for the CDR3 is TGTGCCAGCAGCCTAGGGGACAGGGTCCAGCCCCAGCATTTT. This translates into CASSLGDRVQPQHF.

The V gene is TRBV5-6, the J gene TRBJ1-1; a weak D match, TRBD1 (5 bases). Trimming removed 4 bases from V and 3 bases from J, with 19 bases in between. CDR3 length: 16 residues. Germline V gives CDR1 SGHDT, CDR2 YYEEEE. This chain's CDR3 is CASSTVLGGWYTEAFF. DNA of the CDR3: TGTGCCAGCAGCACCGTACTCGGGGGTTGGTACACTGAAGCTTTCTTT.

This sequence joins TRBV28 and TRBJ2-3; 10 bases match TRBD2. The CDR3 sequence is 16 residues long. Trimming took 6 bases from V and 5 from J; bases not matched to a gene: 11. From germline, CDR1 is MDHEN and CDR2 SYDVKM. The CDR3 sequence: CASSPALASGRDTQYF. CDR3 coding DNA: TGTGCCAGCAGCCCAGCCCTGGCTAGCGGGAGAGATACGCAGTATTTT.

The CDR3 sequence: CASSLTENSPLHF. CDR3 DNA sequence: TGCGCCAGCAGCTTGACCGAGAATTCACCCCTCCACTTT. The chain carries TRBV5-1 and TRBJ1-6; D remains unclear. The germline V gene has CDR1 SGHRS and CDR2 YFSETQ. This CDR3 spans 13 amino acids. V gave up 1 base and J gave up 7 bases, with 6 bases separating them.

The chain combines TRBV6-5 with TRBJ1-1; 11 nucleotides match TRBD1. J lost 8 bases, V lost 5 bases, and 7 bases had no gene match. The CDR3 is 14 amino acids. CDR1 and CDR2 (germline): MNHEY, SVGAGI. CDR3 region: CASSRTGGRGEAFF. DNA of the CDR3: TGTGCCAGCAGTCGGACAGGGGGCCGAGGGGAAGCTTTCTTT.